Here is one T cell receptor (beta chain) with its context. In terms of age and location, participants ranged from roughly 18 to 95 years and lived in 24 US areas. Assignments of participants to cohorts depended upon their own reported clinical history. This sample is drawn from a study of blood T cell repertoires in COVID-19. Study-wide background: Samples came from the United States, Italy and Spain, spanning acute and convalescent COVID-19. The cDNA or gDNA used as material had been derived from T cells, B-cell-depleted T cells, or PBMCs.

This CDR3 has 16 residues. V was shortened by 1 base and J by 4 bases, with 16 bases between the two germline ends. Germline lookup yields CDR1 LGHDT and CDR2 YNNKEL (reference sequence). Libraries were prepared by immunoSEQ multiplex PCR; TCRdb keeps only in-frame clonotypes and omits some of them. The sample includes approximately 360,000 clones, 85% to 90% of them seen just once. The specimen sequenced was PBMCs or T cells enriched from blood (not recorded which). The sequence was collected from a woman aged 30 to 39 with acute COVID-19. The rearrangement uses TRBV3-1 (or the pseudogene TRBV3-2) and TRBJ1-1, with D possibly being TRBD1 (5 bases). The CDR3: CASSQAGAGVSTEAFF. CDR3 in DNA: TGTGCCAGCAGCCAAGCCGGGGCGGGGGTAAGCACTGAAGCTTTCTTT.